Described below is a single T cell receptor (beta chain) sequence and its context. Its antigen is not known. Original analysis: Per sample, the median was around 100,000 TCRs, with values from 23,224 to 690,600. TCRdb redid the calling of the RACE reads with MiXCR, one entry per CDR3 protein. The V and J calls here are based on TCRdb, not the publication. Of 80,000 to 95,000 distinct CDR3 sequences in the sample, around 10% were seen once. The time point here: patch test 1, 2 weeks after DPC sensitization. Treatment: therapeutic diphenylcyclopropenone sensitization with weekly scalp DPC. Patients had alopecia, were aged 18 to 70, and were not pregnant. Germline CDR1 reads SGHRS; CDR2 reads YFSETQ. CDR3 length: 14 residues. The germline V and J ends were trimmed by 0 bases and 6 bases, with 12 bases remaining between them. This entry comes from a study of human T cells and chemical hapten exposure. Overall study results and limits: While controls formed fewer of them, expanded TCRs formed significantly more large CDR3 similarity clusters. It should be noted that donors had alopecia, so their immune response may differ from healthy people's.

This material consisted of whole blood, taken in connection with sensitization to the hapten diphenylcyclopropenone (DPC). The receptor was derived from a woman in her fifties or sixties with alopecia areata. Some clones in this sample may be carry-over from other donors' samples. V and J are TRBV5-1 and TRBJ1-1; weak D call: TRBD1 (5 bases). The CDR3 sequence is CASSLAWGIPEAFF. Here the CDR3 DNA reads TGCGCCAGCAGCTTGGCATGGGGCATCCCTGAAGCTTTCTTT.